This passage covers 8 T cell receptor beta chains from one sample sequenced in a study of blood T cell repertoires in COVID-19. Produced via immunoSEQ multiplex PCR; TCRdb's table is partial and in-frame only. The sample has some 75,000 clones, less than 90% seen once. The source material was peripheral blood. The receptors come from a man aged 50-60 years with COVID-19, enrolled during active disease.

V usage is TRBV5-6 and J usage is TRBJ1-3; D is ambiguous. The CDR3 consists of 13 residues. V was trimmed by 4 bases and J by 8 bases, leaving 13 bases between them. Germline CDR1 is SGHDT and CDR2 is YYEEEE. The CDR3 is CASSLGVGDTIYF. DNA for the CDR3: TGTGCCAGCAGCCTCGGGGTTGGGGACACCATATATTTT.

V gene TRBV19 combines with J gene TRBJ1-5; TRBD1 might be the D (6 bases). In germline, CDR1 is LNHDA, CDR2 SQIVND (reference sequence). The CDR3 is made up of 14 amino acids. Trimming removed 7 bases from V and 6 bases from J, with 16 bases in between. The CDR3 DNA reads as TGTGCCAGTATGGCCAGGGGTCTGCGTCAGCCCCAGCATTTT. It codes for CASMARGLRQPQHF.

The chain has TRBV18 and TRBJ1-1; D is perhaps TRBD1 (6 bases). Trimming removed 1 base from V and 5 bases from J, with 14 bases in between. The CDR3 sequence is 15 residues long. Germline V gene lookup returns CDR1 KGHSH and CDR2 LQKENI. The CDR3 DNA is TGTGCCAGCTCACCACAGGCAGTCCAGGGGACTGAAGCTTTCTTT. Encoded protein: CASSPQAVQGTEAFF.

The chain has TRBV6-6 and TRBJ1-5, with 10 bases matching TRBD1. V shed 6 bases and J 4 bases; nucleotides not matched to a gene: 6. CDR1 is MNHNY and CDR2 is SVGAGI in the germline V gene (reference sequence). This CDR3 has 15 residues. The CDR3 spells CASSSGQGVNQPQHF. The CDR3 coding sequence is TGTGCCAGCAGCTCCGGACAGGGGGTGAATCAGCCCCAGCATTTT.

J is TRBJ1-4 and V is TRBV6-5; D uncertain. V was clipped by 5 bases and J by 2 bases, with 9 bases between them. Looked up from germline, CDR1 is MNHEY and CDR2 is SVGAGI. The CDR3 spans 14 residues. As DNA, the CDR3 is TGTGCCAGCAGTATGGGGAGGACTAATGAAAAACTGTTTTTT. Amino acid sequence: CASSMGRTNEKLFF.

This chain joins TRBV7-2 and TRBJ1-3; tentatively, D is TRBD1 (6 bases). CDR3 size: 15 residues. Germline V gene lookup returns CDR1 SGHTA and CDR2 FQGNSA. Trimming took off 4 bases at V and 2 bases at J, with 12 bases between the two ends. Here the CDR3 reads CASSSNRVPGNTIYF. Written as DNA, the CDR3 is TGTGCCAGCAGCTCCAACAGGGTACCTGGAAACACCATATATTTT.

The CDR3 sequence is CASSDLGTGRSYEQYF. In DNA, the CDR3 is TGTGCCAGCAGCGACCTCGGGACAGGGCGATCCTACGAGCAGTACTTC. V usage is TRBV11-2 and J usage is TRBJ2-7, with TRBD1 matching 9 bases. Germline CDR1 reads SGHAT; CDR2 reads FQNNGV. The V segment lost 5 bases and the J segment 1 base; nucleotides outside the gene matches: 9. The length of the CDR3 is 16 residues.

The chain carries TRBV29-1 and TRBJ2-3; 7 bases align to TRBD2. The trim removed 4 bases at V and 0 bases at J, leaving 4 bases unmatched. In germline, CDR1 is SQVTM, CDR2 ANQGSEA. The CDR3 sequence is 14 residues long. The CDR3 DNA follows: TGCAGCGTTGGGGACTACTTTAGCACAGATACGCAGTATTTT. Translation: CSVGDYFSTDTQYF.